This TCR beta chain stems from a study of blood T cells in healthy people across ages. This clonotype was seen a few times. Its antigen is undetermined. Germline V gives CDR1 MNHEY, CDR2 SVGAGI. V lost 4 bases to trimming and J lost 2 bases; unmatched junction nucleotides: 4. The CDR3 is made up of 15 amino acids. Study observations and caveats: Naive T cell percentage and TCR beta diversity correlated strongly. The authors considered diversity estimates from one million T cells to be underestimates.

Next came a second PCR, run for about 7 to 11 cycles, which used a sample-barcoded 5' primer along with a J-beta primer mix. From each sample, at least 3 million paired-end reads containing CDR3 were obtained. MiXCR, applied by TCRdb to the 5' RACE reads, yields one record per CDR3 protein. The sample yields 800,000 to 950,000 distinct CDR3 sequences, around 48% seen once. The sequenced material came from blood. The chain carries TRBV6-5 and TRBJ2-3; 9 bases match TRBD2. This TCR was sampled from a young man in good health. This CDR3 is CASSSSGAPTDTQYF. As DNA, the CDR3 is TGTGCCAGCAGTTCTAGCGGGGCCCCCACAGATACGCAGTATTTT.